The TCR beta chain under discussion was sequenced for a study of blood T cell repertoires in COVID-19. In the authors' workflow: How many nucleated cells were present was estimated from reference gene primer amplification. Some clones are missing from TCRdb's copy, which holds only in-frame ones; the method was immunoSEQ multiplex PCR. The DNA gave D and trimming, while V, J and clone size come from that table. The data hold approximately 230,000 clones, with 70% to 90% observed a single time. CDR3 length equals 15 residues. Unmatched junction bases numbered 4, after V lost 0 bases and J lost 2 bases. The germline CDR1 and CDR2 sequences are SGHRS and YFSETQ.

The chain is built from TRBV5-1 and TRBJ2-5; 7 nucleotides align to TRBD1. Sequenced: peripheral blood. The sequence was obtained from a woman in her 30s with COVID-19, enrolled during active disease. The CDR3 loop reads CASSLEDRDQETQYF. The CDR3 bases are TGCGCCAGCAGCTTGGAAGACAGGGATCAAGAGACCCAGTACTTC.